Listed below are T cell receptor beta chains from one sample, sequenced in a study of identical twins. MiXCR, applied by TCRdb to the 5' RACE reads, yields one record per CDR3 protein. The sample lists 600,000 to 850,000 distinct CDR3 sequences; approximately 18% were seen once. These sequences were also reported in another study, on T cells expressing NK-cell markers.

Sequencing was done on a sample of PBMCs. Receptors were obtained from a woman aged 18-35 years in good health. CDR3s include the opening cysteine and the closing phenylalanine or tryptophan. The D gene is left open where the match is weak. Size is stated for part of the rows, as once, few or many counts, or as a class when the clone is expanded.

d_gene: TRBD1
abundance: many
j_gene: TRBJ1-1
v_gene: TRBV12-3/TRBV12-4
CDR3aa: CASSPQGGVNTEAFF
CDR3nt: TGTGCCAGCAGCCCGCAGGGGGGGGTGAACACTGAAGCTTTCTTT

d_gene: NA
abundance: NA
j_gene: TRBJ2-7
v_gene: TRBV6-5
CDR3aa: CASSSSALEQYF
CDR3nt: TGTGCCAGCAGTTCTTCCGCCTTAGAGCAGTACTTC

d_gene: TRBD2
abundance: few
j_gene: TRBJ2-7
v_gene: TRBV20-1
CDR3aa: CSARISGSVYEQYF
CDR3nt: TGCAGTGCTAGAATTAGCGGGAGTGTTTACGAGCAGTACTTC

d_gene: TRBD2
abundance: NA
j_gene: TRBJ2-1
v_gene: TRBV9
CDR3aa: CASSDSGDSYNEQFF
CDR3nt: TGTGCCAGCAGCGATAGCGGGGATTCCTACAATGAGCAGTTCTTC

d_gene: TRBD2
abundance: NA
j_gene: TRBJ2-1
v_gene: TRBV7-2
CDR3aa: CASSFPRTSGSFDEQFF
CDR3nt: TGTGCCAGCAGCTTCCCCCGAACTAGCGGGAGTTTTGATGAGCAGTTCTTC

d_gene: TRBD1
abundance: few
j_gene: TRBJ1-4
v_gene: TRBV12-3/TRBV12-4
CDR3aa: CASSPGDRGRHEKLFF
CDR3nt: TGTGCCAGCAGCCCCGGGGACAGGGGGCGGCATGAAAAACTGTTTTTT

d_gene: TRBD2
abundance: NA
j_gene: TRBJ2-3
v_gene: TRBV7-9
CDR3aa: CASSFEREFTDTQYF
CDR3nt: TGTGCCAGCAGCTTCGAGCGGGAATTCACAGATACGCAGTATTTT

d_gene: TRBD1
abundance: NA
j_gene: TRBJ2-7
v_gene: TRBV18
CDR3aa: CASSHRDSPYEQYF
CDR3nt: TGTGCCAGCTCACACCGGGACAGCCCCTACGAGCAGTACTTC

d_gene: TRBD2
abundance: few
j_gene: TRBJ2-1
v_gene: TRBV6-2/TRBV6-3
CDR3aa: CASSYPLGSGRGNEQFF
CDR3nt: TGTGCCAGCAGTTACCCCCTGGGGAGCGGGAGAGGGAATGAGCAGTTCTTC

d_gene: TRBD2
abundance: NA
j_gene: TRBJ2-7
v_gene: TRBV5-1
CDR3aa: CASSWTSRNEQYF
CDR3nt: TGCGCCAGCAGTTGGACTAGCCGTAACGAGCAGTACTTC

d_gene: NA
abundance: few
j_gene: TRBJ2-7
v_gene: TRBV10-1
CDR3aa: CASSDFPGLSSYEQYF
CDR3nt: TGCGCCAGCAGTGATTTCCCGGGACTTTCTTCCTACGAGCAGTACTTC

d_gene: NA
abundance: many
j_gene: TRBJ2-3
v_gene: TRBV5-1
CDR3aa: CASSLVVDTQYF
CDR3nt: TGTGCCAGCAGTTTGGTAGTTGATACGCAGTATTTT

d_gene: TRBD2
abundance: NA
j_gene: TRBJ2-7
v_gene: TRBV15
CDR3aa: CATSRDSGTRHEQYF
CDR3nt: TGTGCCACCAGCAGAGACAGCGGGACTAGACACGAGCAGTACTTC

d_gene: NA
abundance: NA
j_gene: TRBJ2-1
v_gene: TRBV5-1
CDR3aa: CASRERDEQFF
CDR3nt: TGCGCCAGCAGGGAAAGAGATGAGCAGTTCTTC

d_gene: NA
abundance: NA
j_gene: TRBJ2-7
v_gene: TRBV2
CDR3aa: CATRTRAYEQYF
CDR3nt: TGTGCCACCCGGACGAGGGCCTACGAGCAGTACTTC

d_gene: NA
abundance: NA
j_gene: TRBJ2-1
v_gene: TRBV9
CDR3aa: CASSQSGGPGGYNEQFF
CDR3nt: TGTGCCAGCAGCCAAAGTGGCGGGCCAGGAGGATACAATGAGCAGTTCTTC

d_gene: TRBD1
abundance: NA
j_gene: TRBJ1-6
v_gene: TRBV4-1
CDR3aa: CASSQTGVYNSPLHF
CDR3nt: TGCGCCAGCAGCCAGACAGGGGTTTATAATTCACCCCTCCACTTT

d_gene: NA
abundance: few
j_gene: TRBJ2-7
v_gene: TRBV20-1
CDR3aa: CSAMRPGSDEQYF
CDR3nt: TGCAGTGCTATGCGTCCGGGGAGCGACGAGCAGTACTTC

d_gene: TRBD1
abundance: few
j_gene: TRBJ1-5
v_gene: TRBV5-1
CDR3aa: CASSQQGASNQPQHF
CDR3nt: TGCGCCAGCAGCCAACAGGGGGCCAGCAATCAGCCCCAGCATTTT

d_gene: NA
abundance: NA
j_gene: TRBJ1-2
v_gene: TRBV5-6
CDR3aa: CASSLDERYRDGYTF
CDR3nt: TGTGCCAGCAGCTTGGATGAGAGGTACCGGGATGGCTACACCTTC

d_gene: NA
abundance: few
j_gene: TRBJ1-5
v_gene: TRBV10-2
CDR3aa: CASSEFDQPQHF
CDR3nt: TGCGCCAGCAGTGAGTTCGATCAGCCCCAGCATTTT

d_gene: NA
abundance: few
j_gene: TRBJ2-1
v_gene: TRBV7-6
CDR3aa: CASSLVASDEQFF
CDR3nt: TGTGCCAGCAGCTTAGTGGCTAGCGACGAGCAGTTCTTC

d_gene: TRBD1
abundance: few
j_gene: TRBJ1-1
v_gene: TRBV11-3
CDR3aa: CASSVTGTTEAFF
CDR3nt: TGTGCCAGCAGCGTGACAGGGACCACTGAAGCTTTCTTT

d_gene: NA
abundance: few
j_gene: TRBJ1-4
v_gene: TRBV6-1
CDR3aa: CASSGVSVDEKLFF
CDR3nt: TGTGCCAGCAGTGGTGTTAGTGTCGATGAAAAACTGTTTTTT

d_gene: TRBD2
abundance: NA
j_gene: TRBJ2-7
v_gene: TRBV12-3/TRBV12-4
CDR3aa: CASTQGLAGSYEQYF
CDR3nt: TGTGCCAGCACCCAAGGACTAGCGGGGTCCTACGAGCAGTACTTC

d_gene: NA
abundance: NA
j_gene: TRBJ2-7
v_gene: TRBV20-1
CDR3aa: CSAPLWASSYEQYF
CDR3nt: TGCAGTGCACCCTTGTGGGCCAGCTCCTACGAGCAGTACTTC

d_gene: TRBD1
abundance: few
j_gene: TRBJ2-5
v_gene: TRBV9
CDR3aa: CASSAHGQGAGETQYF
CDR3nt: TGTGCCAGCAGCGCCCACGGACAGGGGGCAGGGGAGACCCAGTACTTC

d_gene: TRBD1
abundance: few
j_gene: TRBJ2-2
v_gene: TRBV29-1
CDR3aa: CSVRGGTRGSTGELFF
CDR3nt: TGCAGCGTCCGAGGCGGTACCAGGGGGAGCACCGGGGAGCTGTTTTTT

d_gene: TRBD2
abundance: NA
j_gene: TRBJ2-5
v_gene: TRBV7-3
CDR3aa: CASSKTSGVAETQYF
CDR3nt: TGTGCCAGCAGCAAAACTAGCGGGGTGGCAGAGACCCAGTACTTC

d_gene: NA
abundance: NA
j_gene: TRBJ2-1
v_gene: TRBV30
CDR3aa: CAWSVLRGMPTYNEQFF
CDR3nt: TGTGCCTGGAGTGTACTCCGCGGGATGCCCACCTACAATGAGCAGTTCTTC

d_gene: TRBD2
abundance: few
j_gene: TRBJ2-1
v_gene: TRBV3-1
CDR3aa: CASSPRLSGGTYNEQFF
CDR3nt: TGTGCCAGCAGCCCCCGACTTAGCGGGGGCACCTACAATGAGCAGTTCTTC

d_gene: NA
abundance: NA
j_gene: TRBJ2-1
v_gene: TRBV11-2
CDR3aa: CASSLGQGRGEQFF
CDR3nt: TGTGCCAGCAGCTTAGGGCAGGGGCGAGGTGAGCAGTTCTTC

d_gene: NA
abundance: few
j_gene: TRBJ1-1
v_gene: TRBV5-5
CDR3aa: CASSSSSGNTEAFF
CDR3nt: TGTGCCAGCAGCAGCTCATCGGGGAACACTGAAGCTTTCTTT

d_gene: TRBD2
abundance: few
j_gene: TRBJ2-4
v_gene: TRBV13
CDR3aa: CASSRLAEGKNIQYF
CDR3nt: TGTGCCAGCAGCCGACTAGCGGAGGGCAAAAACATTCAGTACTTC

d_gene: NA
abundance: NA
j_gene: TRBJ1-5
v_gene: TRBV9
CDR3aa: CASSERGLVLPQHF
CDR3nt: TGTGCCAGCAGCGAGAGGGGCCTCGTACTGCCCCAGCATTTT

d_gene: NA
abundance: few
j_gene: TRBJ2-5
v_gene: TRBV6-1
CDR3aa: CASSAHPMMAQYF
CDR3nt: TGTGCCAGCAGTGCCCACCCAATGATGGCCCAGTACTTC

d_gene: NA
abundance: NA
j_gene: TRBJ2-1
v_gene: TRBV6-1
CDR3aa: CASSRFLNEQFF
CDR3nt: TGTGCCAGCAGCCGGTTCCTCAATGAGCAGTTCTTC

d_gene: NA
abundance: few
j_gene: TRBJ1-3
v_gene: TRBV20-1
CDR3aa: CSARDASGNTIYF
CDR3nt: TGCAGTGCTAGAGATGCATCTGGAAACACCATATATTTT

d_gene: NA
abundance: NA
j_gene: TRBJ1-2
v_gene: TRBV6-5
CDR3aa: CASSYSTRGYGYTF
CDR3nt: TGTGCCAGCAGTTACTCGACGCGGGGCTATGGCTACACCTTC

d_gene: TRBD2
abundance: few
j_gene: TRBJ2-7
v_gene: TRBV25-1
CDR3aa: CASSVTTSSSQYF
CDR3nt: TGTGCCAGCAGTGTTACGACTAGCTCCTCCCAGTACTTC

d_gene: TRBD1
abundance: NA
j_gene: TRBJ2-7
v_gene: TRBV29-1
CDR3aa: CSVNRGPYEQYF
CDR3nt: TGCAGCGTTAACAGGGGGCCCTACGAGCAGTACTTC

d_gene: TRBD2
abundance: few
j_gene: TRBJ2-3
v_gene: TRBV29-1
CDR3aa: CSLEGRGGPRSSTDTQYF
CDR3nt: TGCAGCCTCGAAGGGCGGGGGGGCCCTCGATCTAGCACAGATACGCAGTATTTT

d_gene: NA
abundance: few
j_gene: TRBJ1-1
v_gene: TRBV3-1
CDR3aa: CASSRTAGNTEAFF
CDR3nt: TGTGCCAGCAGCAGGACTGCCGGGAACACTGAAGCTTTCTTT

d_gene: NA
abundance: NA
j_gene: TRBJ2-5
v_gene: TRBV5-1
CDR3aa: CASSLSSGGKETQYF
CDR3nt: TGCGCCAGCAGCTTGTCTTCTGGGGGGAAAGAGACCCAGTACTTC

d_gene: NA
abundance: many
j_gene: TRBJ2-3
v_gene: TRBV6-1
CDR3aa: CASSPISTDTQYF
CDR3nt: TGTGCCAGCAGTCCTATTAGCACAGATACGCAGTATTTT

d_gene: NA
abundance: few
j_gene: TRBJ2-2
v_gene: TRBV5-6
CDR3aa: CASSPYLLSWELFF
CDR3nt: TGTGCCAGCAGCCCGTACCTTCTTAGCTGGGAGCTGTTTTTT

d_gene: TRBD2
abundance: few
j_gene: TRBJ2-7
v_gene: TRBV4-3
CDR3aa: CASSQEPAGYAGEQYF
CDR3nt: TGCGCCAGCAGCCAAGAACCAGCGGGCTACGCGGGAGAACAGTACTTC

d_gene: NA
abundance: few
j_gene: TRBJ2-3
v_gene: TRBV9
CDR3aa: CASKGGSTDTQYF
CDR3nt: TGTGCCAGCAAGGGGGGAAGCACAGATACGCAGTATTTT

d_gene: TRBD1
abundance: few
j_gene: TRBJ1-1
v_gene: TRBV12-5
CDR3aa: CASGLGTVEAFF
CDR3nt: TGTGCTAGTGGCCTTGGGACAGTTGAAGCTTTCTTT

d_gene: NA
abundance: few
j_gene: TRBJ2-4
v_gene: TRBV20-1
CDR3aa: CSAIPRGGWDIQYF
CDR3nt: TGCAGTGCGATTCCCCGGGGCGGGTGGGACATTCAGTACTTC

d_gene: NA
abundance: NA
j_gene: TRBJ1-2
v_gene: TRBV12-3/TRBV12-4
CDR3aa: CAAGRDHGYTF
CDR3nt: TGTGCAGCGGGACGGGATCATGGCTACACCTTC

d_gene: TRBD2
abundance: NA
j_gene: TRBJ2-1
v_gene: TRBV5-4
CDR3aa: CASSSRTSGRANEQFF
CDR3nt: TGTGCCAGCAGCTCCCGGACTAGCGGGAGGGCTAATGAGCAGTTCTTC

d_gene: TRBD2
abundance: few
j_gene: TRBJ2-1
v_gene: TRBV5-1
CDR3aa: CASSAGVRQGKDRGEQFF
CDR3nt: TGCGCCAGCAGCGCGGGGGTACGGCAGGGTAAAGATAGGGGTGAGCAGTTCTTC

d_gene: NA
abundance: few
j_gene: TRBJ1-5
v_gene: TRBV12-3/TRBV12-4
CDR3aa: CASSFAGDNQPQHF
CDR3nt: TGTGCCAGCAGTTTTGCTGGAGACAATCAGCCCCAGCATTTT

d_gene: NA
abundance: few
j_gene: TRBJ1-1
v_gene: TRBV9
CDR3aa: CASSEKDSSGAFF
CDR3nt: TGTGCCAGCAGCGAGAAAGACAGTTCCGGGGCTTTCTTT